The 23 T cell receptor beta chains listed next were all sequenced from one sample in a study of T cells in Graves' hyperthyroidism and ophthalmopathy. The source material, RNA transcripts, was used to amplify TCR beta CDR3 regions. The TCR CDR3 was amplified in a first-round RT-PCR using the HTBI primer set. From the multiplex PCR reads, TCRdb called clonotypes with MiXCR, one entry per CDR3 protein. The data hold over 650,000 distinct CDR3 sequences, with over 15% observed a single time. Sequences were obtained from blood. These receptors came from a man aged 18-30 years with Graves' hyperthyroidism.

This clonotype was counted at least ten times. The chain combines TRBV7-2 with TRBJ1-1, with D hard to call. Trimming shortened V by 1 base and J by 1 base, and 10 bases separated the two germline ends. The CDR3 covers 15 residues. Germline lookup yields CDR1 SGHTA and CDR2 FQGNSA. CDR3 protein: CASSLVVQQNTEAFF. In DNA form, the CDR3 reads TGTGCCAGCAGCTTAGTAGTCCAGCAGAACACTGAAGCTTTCTTT.

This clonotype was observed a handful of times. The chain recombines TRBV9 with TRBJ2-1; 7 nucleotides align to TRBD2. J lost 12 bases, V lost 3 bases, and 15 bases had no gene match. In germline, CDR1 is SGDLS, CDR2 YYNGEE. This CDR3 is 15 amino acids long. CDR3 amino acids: CASSGGLVARGGQFF. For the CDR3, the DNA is TGTGCCAGCAGCGGTGGACTAGTTGCCCGCGGGGGGCAGTTCTTC.

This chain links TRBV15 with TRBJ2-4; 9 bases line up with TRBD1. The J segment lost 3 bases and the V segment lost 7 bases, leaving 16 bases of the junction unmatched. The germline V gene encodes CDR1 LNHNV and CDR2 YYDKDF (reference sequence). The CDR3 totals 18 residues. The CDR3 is CATIIPGTGIEGKNIQYF. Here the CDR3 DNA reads TGTGCCACCATCATCCCCGGGACAGGGATCGAAGGCAAAAACATTCAGTACTTC.

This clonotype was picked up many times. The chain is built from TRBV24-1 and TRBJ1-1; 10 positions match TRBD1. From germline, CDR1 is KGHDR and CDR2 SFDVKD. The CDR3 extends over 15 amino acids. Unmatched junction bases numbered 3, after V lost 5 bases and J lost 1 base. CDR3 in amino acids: CATSGTGGTNTEAFF. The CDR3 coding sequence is TGTGCCACCAGTGGGACAGGGGGGACGAACACTGAAGCTTTCTTT.

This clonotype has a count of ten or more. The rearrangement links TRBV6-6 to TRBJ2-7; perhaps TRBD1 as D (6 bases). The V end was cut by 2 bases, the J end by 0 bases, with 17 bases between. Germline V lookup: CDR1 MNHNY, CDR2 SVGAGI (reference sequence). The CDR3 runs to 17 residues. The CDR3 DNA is TGTGCCAGCAGTTACCTGGGGGCCCAGACGCGCTCCTACGAGCAGTACTTC. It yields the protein CASSYLGAQTRSYEQYF.

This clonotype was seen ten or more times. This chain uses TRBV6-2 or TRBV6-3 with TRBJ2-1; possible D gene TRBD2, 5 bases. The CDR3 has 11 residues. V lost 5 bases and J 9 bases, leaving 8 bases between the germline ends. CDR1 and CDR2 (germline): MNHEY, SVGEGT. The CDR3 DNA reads TGTGCCAGCAGTATACGGGGTGAGCAGTTCTTC. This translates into CASSIRGEQFF.

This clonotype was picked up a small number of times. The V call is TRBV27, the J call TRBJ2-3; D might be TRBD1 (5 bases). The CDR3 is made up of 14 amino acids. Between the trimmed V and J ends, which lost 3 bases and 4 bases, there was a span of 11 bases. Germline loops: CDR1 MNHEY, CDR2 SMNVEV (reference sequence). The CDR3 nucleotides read TGTGCCAGCAGTTTGTTTCCAGGGTCAGATACGCAGTATTTT. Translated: CASSLFPGSDTQYF.

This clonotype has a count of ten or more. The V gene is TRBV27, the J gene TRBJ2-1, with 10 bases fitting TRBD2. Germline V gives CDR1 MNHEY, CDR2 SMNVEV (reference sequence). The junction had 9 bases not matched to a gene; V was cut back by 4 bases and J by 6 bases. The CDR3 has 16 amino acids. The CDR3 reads CASSSLGSGRGNEQFF. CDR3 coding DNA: TGTGCCAGCAGTTCCCTAGGCAGCGGGAGGGGCAATGAGCAGTTCTTC.

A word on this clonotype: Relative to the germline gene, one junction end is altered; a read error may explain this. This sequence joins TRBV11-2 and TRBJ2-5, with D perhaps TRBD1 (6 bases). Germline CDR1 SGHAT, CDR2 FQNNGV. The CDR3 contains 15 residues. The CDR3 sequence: CASSQWTAIEETQYF. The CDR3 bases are TGCGCCAGCAGTCAGTGGACAGCAATCGAAGAGACCCAGTACTTC.

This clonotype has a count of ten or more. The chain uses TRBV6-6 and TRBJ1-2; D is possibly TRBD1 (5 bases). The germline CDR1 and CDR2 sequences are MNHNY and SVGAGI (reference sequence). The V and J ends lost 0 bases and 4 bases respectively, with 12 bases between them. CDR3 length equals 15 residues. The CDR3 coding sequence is TGTGCCAGCAGTTACTCCCAGGGAGCTCTCTATGGCTACACCTTC. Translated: CASSYSQGALYGYTF.

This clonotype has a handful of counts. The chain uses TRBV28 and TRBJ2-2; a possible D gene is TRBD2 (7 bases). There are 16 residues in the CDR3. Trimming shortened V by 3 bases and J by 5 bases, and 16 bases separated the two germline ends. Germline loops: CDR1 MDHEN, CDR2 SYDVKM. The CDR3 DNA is TGTGCCAGCAGTTTTATCCGAGGGAGGGGGACCGGGGAGCTGTTTTTT. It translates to CASSFIRGRGTGELFF.

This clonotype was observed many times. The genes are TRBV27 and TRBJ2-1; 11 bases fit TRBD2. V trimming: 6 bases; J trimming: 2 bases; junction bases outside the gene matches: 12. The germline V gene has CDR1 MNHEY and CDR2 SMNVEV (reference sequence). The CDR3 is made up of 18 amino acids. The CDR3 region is CASSPVAGGSLPYNEQFF. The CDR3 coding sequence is TGTGCCAGCAGCCCCGTAGCGGGAGGGTCCCTGCCCTACAATGAGCAGTTCTTC.

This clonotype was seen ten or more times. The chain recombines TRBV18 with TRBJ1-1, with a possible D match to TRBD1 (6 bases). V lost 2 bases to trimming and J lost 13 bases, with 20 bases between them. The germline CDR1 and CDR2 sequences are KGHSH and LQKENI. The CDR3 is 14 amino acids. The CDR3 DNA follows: TGTGCCAGCTCACCAGAAGGGCAAGCCGGAGGGGGTTTCTTT. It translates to CASSPEGQAGGGFF.

The CDR3 reads CASSTRAGDSYNEQFF. CDR3 bases: TGTGCCAGCAGCACTCGAGCGGGAGACTCCTACAATGAGCAGTTCTTC. The J gene is TRBJ2-1, the V gene TRBV7-3; 8 nucleotides match TRBD2. Germline V lookup: CDR1 SGHTA, CDR2 FQGTGA. The length of the CDR3 is 16 residues. V shed 5 bases, J shed 0 bases, and the junction held 6 bases outside the gene matches.

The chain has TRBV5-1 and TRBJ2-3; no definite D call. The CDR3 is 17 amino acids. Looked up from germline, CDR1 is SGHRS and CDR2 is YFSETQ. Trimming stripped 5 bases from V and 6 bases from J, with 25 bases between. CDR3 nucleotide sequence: TGCGCCAGCAGGCCCGAAATGGGCTTCCCTACTACTGATACGCAGTATTTT. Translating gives CASRPEMGFPTTDTQYF.

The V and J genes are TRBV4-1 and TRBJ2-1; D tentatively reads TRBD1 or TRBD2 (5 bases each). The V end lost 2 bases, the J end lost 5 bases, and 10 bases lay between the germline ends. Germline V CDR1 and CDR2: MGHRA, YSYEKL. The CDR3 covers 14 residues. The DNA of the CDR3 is TGCGCCAGCAGCCAACCGGGACGGCACAATGAGCAGTTCTTC. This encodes CASSQPGRHNEQFF.

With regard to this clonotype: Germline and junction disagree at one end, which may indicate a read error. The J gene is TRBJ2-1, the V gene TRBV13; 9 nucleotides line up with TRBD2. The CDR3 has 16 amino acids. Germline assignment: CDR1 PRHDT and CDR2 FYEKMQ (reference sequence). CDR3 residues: CANSLEAGLADNEQFF. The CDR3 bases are TGTGCCAACAGCTTAGAAGCGGGACTAGCCGACAATGAGCAGTTCTTC.

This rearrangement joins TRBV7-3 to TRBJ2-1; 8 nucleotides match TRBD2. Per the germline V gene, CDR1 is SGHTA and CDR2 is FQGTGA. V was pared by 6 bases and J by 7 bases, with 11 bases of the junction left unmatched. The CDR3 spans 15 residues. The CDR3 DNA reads TGTGCCAGCAGGGTTGGGGGACTAGGTCCGAATGAGCAGTTCTTC. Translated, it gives CASRVGGLGPNEQFF.

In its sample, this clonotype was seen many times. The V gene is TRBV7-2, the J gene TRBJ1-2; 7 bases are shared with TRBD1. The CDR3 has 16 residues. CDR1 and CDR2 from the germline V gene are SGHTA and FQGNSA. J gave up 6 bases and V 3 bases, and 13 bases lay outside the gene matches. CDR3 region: CASSFAPTDRWDGYTF. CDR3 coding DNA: TGTGCCAGCAGCTTTGCCCCCACGGACAGGTGGGATGGCTACACCTTC.

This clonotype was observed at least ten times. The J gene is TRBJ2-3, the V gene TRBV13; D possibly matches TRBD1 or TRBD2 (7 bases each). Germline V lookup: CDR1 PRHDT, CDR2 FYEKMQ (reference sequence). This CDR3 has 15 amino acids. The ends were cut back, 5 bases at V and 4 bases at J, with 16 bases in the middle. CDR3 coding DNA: TGTGCCAGCAGCCCAACAGGGGCGGGGGCAGATACGCAGTATTTT. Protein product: CASSPTGAGADTQYF.

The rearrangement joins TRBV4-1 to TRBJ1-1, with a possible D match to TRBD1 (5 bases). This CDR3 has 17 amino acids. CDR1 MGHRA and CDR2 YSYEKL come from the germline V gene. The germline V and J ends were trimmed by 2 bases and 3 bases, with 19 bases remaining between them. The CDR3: CASSQLGVGGPYTEAFF. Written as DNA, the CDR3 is TGCGCCAGCAGCCAATTGGGGGTGGGGGGACCTTACACTGAAGCTTTCTTT.

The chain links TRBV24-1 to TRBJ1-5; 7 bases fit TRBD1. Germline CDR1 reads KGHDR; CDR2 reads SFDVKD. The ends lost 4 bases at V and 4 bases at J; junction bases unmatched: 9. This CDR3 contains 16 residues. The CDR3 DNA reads TGTGCCACCAGTGAGTCCGGGACAGCAGGGAATCAGCCCCAGCATTTT. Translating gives CATSESGTAGNQPQHF.

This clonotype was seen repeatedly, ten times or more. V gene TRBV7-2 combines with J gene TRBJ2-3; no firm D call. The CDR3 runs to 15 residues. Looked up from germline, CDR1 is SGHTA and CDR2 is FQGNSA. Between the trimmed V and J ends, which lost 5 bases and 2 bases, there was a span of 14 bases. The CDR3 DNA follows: TGTGCCAGCAGCCCCGAGGTGGGAACCACAGATACGCAGTATTTT. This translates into CASSPEVGTTDTQYF.